This T cell receptor (beta chain) was documented in a study of PD-L1 blockade in urothelial cancer. Overall study context: At 3 weeks (second dose) and 6 weeks after starting treatment, blood was analyzed.

The V gene lost 6 bases and the J gene lost 6 bases, with 15 bases spanning the gap. Germline V gene data show CDR1 as MDHEN and CDR2 as SYDVKM. The CDR3 length is 15 residues. The time point: peripheral blood 6 weeks after treatment start. Patients had locally advanced or metastatic urothelial carcinoma. This table comes from immunoSEQ multiplex PCR, and its TCRdb copy is limited to in-frame clones, with some not included. The sample holds about 50,000 clones; around 88% are singletons and the top ten take 8.5% to 12%. This receptor was obtained from a man aged 60-69 years with urothelial cancer. The J gene is TRBJ1-6, the V gene TRBV28; TRBD1 might be the D (6 bases). The material sequenced was PBMCs, taken around atezolizumab (anti-PD-L1) treatment. CDR3: CASRSHPDSNSPLHF. In DNA form, the CDR3 reads TGTGCCAGCAGATCCCATCCGGACAGTAATTCACCCCTCCACTTT.